These T cell receptor beta chains were read from a single sample in a study of beta chain features in type 1 diabetes. Measured with immunoSEQ multiplex PCR; TCRdb has only the in-frame clones, and not every one. The profile covers under 350,000 clones, with around 7.3% appearing a single time and approximately 0.93% taken by the ten largest. Source material: central memory CD4+ T cells from blood. The receptors were sampled from a woman between 18 and 30 years old in good health. CDR3s include the opening cysteine and the closing phenylalanine or tryptophan. Fields, in order: V gene, J gene, D gene, clone size, CDR3 protein, CDR3 DNA. D genes are given only for firm matches. Clone sizes are given selectively: once, few, many, or a class where the clone is expanded.

v_call: TRBV5-1; j_call: TRBJ2-2; d_call: NA; clone_size: many; cdr3_aa: CASSPPGTMNTGELFF; cdr3_nt: TGCGCCAGCAGCCCACCCGGGACCATGAACACCGGGGAGCTGTTTTTT
v_call: TRBV7-9; j_call: TRBJ2-1; d_call: TRBD2; clone_size: NA; cdr3_aa: CASSLARTSGSGNEQFF; cdr3_nt: TGTGCCAGCAGCTTAGCGAGAACTAGCGGGAGTGGGAATGAGCAGTTCTTC
v_call: TRBV4-2; j_call: TRBJ2-3; d_call: TRBD2; clone_size: NA; cdr3_aa: CASSPAGTSGREDTQYF; cdr3_nt: TGTGCCAGCAGCCCCGCCGGGACTAGCGGGAGAGAAGATACGCAGTATTTT
v_call: TRBV29-1; j_call: TRBJ2-3; d_call: TRBD2; clone_size: few; cdr3_aa: CSVGTTSGLRDTQYF; cdr3_nt: TGCAGCGTTGGAACCACTAGCGGTTTAAGGGATACGCAGTATTTT
v_call: TRBV7-3; j_call: TRBJ2-3; d_call: NA; clone_size: NA; cdr3_aa: CASSRLSGADTQYF; cdr3_nt: TGTGCCAGCAGTCGACTTTCGGGGGCAGATACGCAGTATTTT
v_call: TRBV14; j_call: TRBJ2-3; d_call: TRBD2; clone_size: NA; cdr3_aa: CASSQTGWGSGRPADTQYF; cdr3_nt: TGTGCCAGCAGCCAGACCGGCTGGGGTAGCGGGAGACCGGCAGATACGCAGTATTTT
v_call: TRBV7-2; j_call: TRBJ1-2; d_call: TRBD1; clone_size: NA; cdr3_aa: CASSPGTGVFGYGYTF; cdr3_nt: TGTGCCAGCAGCCCCGGGACAGGGGTTTTCGGATATGGCTACACCTTC
v_call: TRBV30; j_call: TRBJ2-7; d_call: TRBD1; clone_size: few; cdr3_aa: CAWTRPGGAIHEQYF; cdr3_nt: TGTGCCTGGACCCGTCCAGGGGGAGCAATCCACGAGCAGTACTTC
v_call: TRBV7-2; j_call: TRBJ2-6; d_call: NA; clone_size: NA; cdr3_aa: CASSIDSAGANVLTF; cdr3_nt: TGTGCCAGCAGCATCGACTCGGCCGGGGCCAACGTCCTGACTTTC
v_call: TRBV7-3; j_call: TRBJ1-3; d_call: NA; clone_size: few; cdr3_aa: CASSFYSGNTIYF; cdr3_nt: TGTGCCAGCAGCTTCTACTCTGGAAACACCATATATTTT
v_call: TRBV4-2; j_call: TRBJ1-2; d_call: NA; clone_size: few; cdr3_aa: CASSQDQGLGGYTF; cdr3_nt: TGTGCCAGCAGCCAAGACCAGGGATTGGGAGGCTACACCTTC
v_call: TRBV6-4; j_call: TRBJ1-1; d_call: NA; clone_size: few; cdr3_aa: CASSERENTEAFF; cdr3_nt: TGTGCCAGCAGTGAGAGGGAGAACACTGAAGCTTTCTTT
v_call: TRBV5-1; j_call: TRBJ1-6; d_call: TRBD1; clone_size: NA; cdr3_aa: CASSLGQGDASPLHF; cdr3_nt: TGCGCCAGCAGCTTGGGACAGGGAGATGCTTCACCCCTCCACTTT
v_call: TRBV19; j_call: TRBJ2-2; d_call: TRBD1; clone_size: few; cdr3_aa: CASTRGTAAYTGELFF; cdr3_nt: TGTGCCAGTACCCGTGGGACAGCTGCTTACACCGGGGAGCTGTTTTTT
v_call: TRBV4-2; j_call: TRBJ2-1; d_call: TRBD2; clone_size: NA; cdr3_aa: CASSLGLAAYNEQFF; cdr3_nt: TGTGCCAGCAGCTTGGGACTAGCGGCCTACAATGAGCAGTTCTTC
v_call: TRBV7-9; j_call: TRBJ2-1; d_call: NA; clone_size: NA; cdr3_aa: CASSLAGGRAAEQFF; cdr3_nt: TGTGCCAGCAGCTTAGCCGGGGGCAGGGCGGCTGAGCAGTTCTTC
v_call: TRBV7-8; j_call: TRBJ1-5; d_call: TRBD1; clone_size: few; cdr3_aa: CASSSRTGGANQPQHF; cdr3_nt: TGTGCCAGCAGCTCTAGGACAGGGGGCGCCAATCAGCCCCAGCATTTT
v_call: TRBV6-5; j_call: TRBJ1-1; d_call: TRBD1; clone_size: NA; cdr3_aa: CASSYGTDLLAFF; cdr3_nt: TGTGCCAGCAGTTACGGGACAGATCTGTTGGCTTTCTTT
v_call: TRBV18; j_call: TRBJ1-3; d_call: NA; clone_size: many; cdr3_aa: CASSQASGNTIYF; cdr3_nt: TGTGCCAGCTCTCAGGCTTCTGGAAACACCATATATTTT
v_call: TRBV14; j_call: TRBJ2-3; d_call: TRBD1; clone_size: many; cdr3_aa: CASSQTGVDTQYF; cdr3_nt: TGTGCCAGCAGCCAGACAGGGGTGGATACGCAGTATTTT
v_call: TRBV5-6; j_call: TRBJ2-1; d_call: NA; clone_size: few; cdr3_aa: CASSLMREQFF; cdr3_nt: TGTGCCAGCAGCTTAATGAGGGAGCAGTTCTTC
v_call: TRBV5-4; j_call: TRBJ1-2; d_call: NA; clone_size: many; cdr3_aa: CASSTSTGAYGYTF; cdr3_nt: TGTGCCAGCAGCACGTCGACGGGGGCATATGGCTACACCTTC
v_call: TRBV4-1; j_call: TRBJ2-2; d_call: TRBD1; clone_size: NA; cdr3_aa: CASSHRGQANTGELFF; cdr3_nt: TGCGCCAGCAGCCACCGCGGACAGGCGAACACCGGGGAGCTGTTTTTT
v_call: TRBV5-1; j_call: TRBJ2-1; d_call: TRBD1; clone_size: NA; cdr3_aa: CASSLRSRDSGTNELF; cdr3_nt: TGCGCCAGCAGCTTGAGGAGTCGGGACAGTGGAACGAATGAGCTCTTC
v_call: TRBV20-1; j_call: TRBJ1-2; d_call: NA; clone_size: NA; cdr3_aa: CTSGGYGYTF; cdr3_nt: TGCACTTCGGGGGGTTATGGCTACACCTTC
v_call: TRBV14; j_call: TRBJ1-3; d_call: NA; clone_size: NA; cdr3_aa: CASSQLEQSGNTIYF; cdr3_nt: TGTGCCAGCAGCCAGTTAGAACAGTCTGGAAACACCATATATTTT
v_call: TRBV7-9; j_call: TRBJ2-5; d_call: NA; clone_size: few; cdr3_aa: CASSLSGYKETQYF; cdr3_nt: TGTGCCAGCAGCTTAAGCGGGTACAAAGAGACCCAGTACTTC
v_call: TRBV11-3; j_call: TRBJ2-5; d_call: NA; clone_size: NA; cdr3_aa: CASSTRQQETQYF; cdr3_nt: TGTGCCAGCAGTACTAGACAGCAAGAGACCCAGTACTTC
v_call: TRBV4-2; j_call: TRBJ2-5; d_call: NA; clone_size: NA; cdr3_aa: CASSQGGVGRETQYF; cdr3_nt: TGTGCCAGCAGCCAAGGAGGGGTCGGCCGGGAGACCCAGTACTTC
v_call: TRBV7-9; j_call: TRBJ1-6; d_call: NA; clone_size: many; cdr3_aa: CASSLLAPGNSPLHF; cdr3_nt: TGTGCCAGCAGCTTATTGGCCCCAGGAAATTCACCCCTCCACTTT
v_call: TRBV7-2; j_call: TRBJ2-1; d_call: TRBD1; clone_size: few; cdr3_aa: CASSSGTTGVYNEQFF; cdr3_nt: TGTGCCAGCAGCTCGGGTACGACAGGGGTTTACAATGAGCAGTTCTTC
v_call: TRBV20-1; j_call: TRBJ2-1; d_call: NA; clone_size: NA; cdr3_aa: CSASRPGRQFF; cdr3_nt: TGCAGTGCTTCCCGTCCAGGGAGGCAGTTCTTC
v_call: TRBV14; j_call: TRBJ1-3; d_call: NA; clone_size: few; cdr3_aa: CASTPSRSGNTIYF; cdr3_nt: TGTGCCAGCACCCCGTCCCGTTCTGGAAACACCATATATTTT
v_call: TRBV12-5; j_call: TRBJ2-5; d_call: NA; clone_size: few; cdr3_aa: CASGSDRLETQYF; cdr3_nt: TGTGCTAGTGGCTCCGACAGGTTGGAGACCCAGTACTTC
v_call: TRBV7-8; j_call: TRBJ1-1; d_call: NA; clone_size: few; cdr3_aa: CASSPTTEDEAFF; cdr3_nt: TGTGCCAGCAGCCCGACGACGGAGGATGAAGCTTTCTTT
v_call: TRBV9; j_call: TRBJ1-1; d_call: NA; clone_size: few; cdr3_aa: CASSRTPGNTEAFF; cdr3_nt: TGTGCCAGCAGCCGGACGCCTGGGAACACTGAAGCTTTCTTT
v_call: TRBV28; j_call: TRBJ2-7; d_call: TRBD2; clone_size: NA; cdr3_aa: CASRGTSAGFLYEQYF; cdr3_nt: TGTGCCAGCCGGGGCACTAGCGCGGGATTCTTATACGAGCAGTACTTC
v_call: TRBV11-2; j_call: TRBJ1-1; d_call: NA; clone_size: few; cdr3_aa: CASSSPYIRSTEAFF; cdr3_nt: TGTGCCAGCAGCTCCCCCTATATTCGGAGCACTGAAGCTTTCTTT
v_call: TRBV7-2; j_call: TRBJ2-2; d_call: TRBD1; clone_size: NA; cdr3_aa: CASSLFQGAVAGELFF; cdr3_nt: TGTGCCAGCAGCTTATTCCAGGGGGCGGTAGCCGGGGAGCTGTTTTTT
v_call: TRBV23-1; j_call: TRBJ2-1; d_call: TRBD1; clone_size: NA; cdr3_aa: CASSQSDRVRYNEQFF; cdr3_nt: TGCGCCAGCAGTCAATCGGACAGGGTGAGGTACAATGAGCAGTTCTTC
v_call: TRBV18; j_call: TRBJ1-1; d_call: NA; clone_size: NA; cdr3_aa: CASSPVRQENTEAFF; cdr3_nt: TGTGCCAGCTCACCGGTTCGACAAGAGAACACTGAAGCTTTCTTT
v_call: TRBV5-4; j_call: TRBJ1-1; d_call: NA; clone_size: NA; cdr3_aa: CASSPRRGSEAFF; cdr3_nt: TGTGCCAGCAGCCCCCGACGGGGGTCTGAAGCTTTCTTT
v_call: TRBV4-2; j_call: TRBJ2-3; d_call: NA; clone_size: few; cdr3_aa: CASSQLPGAGTDTQYF; cdr3_nt: TGTGCCAGCAGCCAACTCCCGGGAGCCGGTACAGATACGCAGTATTTT
v_call: TRBV7-9; j_call: TRBJ2-5; d_call: TRBD1; clone_size: many; cdr3_aa: CASSHSGGRETQYF; cdr3_nt: TGTGCCAGCAGCCACTCAGGGGGCCGGGAGACCCAGTACTTC
v_call: TRBV7-2; j_call: TRBJ1-1; d_call: NA; clone_size: many; cdr3_aa: CASSLGRSSLNTEAFF; cdr3_nt: TGTGCCAGCAGCTTAGGCCGCAGCTCTTTGAACACTGAAGCTTTCTTT
v_call: TRBV19; j_call: TRBJ2-1; d_call: NA; clone_size: NA; cdr3_aa: CASILGGAYNEQFF; cdr3_nt: TGTGCCAGTATCCTGGGGGGCGCATACAATGAGCAGTTCTTC
v_call: TRBV2; j_call: TRBJ2-1; d_call: TRBD1; clone_size: few; cdr3_aa: CASSRGTGSDEQFF; cdr3_nt: TGTGCCAGCAGTCGCGGGACAGGGTCCGATGAGCAGTTCTTC
v_call: TRBV5-1; j_call: TRBJ2-5; d_call: TRBD2; clone_size: many; cdr3_aa: CASSLVGSGSWETQYF; cdr3_nt: TGCGCCAGCAGCTTGGTTGGGAGCGGGAGCTGGGAGACCCAGTACTTC
v_call: TRBV7-2; j_call: TRBJ1-1; d_call: NA; clone_size: few; cdr3_aa: CASSTYISPEAFF; cdr3_nt: TGTGCCAGCAGCACCTACATAAGCCCCGAAGCTTTCTTT
v_call: TRBV7-7; j_call: TRBJ2-2; d_call: NA; clone_size: many; cdr3_aa: CASSPRLIDTGELFF; cdr3_nt: TGTGCTAGCAGCCCTCGGCTCATTGACACCGGGGAGCTGTTTTTT
v_call: TRBV7-9; j_call: TRBJ1-2; d_call: NA; clone_size: NA; cdr3_aa: CASSLEFGGYTF; cdr3_nt: TGTGCCAGCAGCCTAGAGTTTGGCGGCTACACCTTC
v_call: TRBV6-5; j_call: TRBJ1-2; d_call: TRBD1; clone_size: NA; cdr3_aa: CASRGQGANGYTF; cdr3_nt: TGTGCCAGCAGAGGACAGGGGGCTAATGGCTACACCTTC
v_call: TRBV28; j_call: TRBJ2-1; d_call: NA; clone_size: NA; cdr3_aa: CASRTVYNEQFF; cdr3_nt: TGTGCCAGCAGGACAGTCTACAATGAGCAGTTCTTC
v_call: TRBV5-1; j_call: TRBJ2-7; d_call: TRBD2; clone_size: few; cdr3_aa: CASSLGLAGVDEQYF; cdr3_nt: TGCGCCAGCAGCCTGGGACTAGCGGGAGTCGACGAGCAGTACTTC
v_call: TRBV19; j_call: TRBJ2-4; d_call: NA; clone_size: many; cdr3_aa: CASSIDSKNIQYF; cdr3_nt: TGTGCCAGTAGTATAGACAGCAAAAACATTCAGTACTTC
v_call: TRBV29-1; j_call: TRBJ2-3; d_call: NA; clone_size: few; cdr3_aa: CSVVRGGAPSTDTQYF; cdr3_nt: TGCAGCGTTGTTAGGGGGGGGGCACCCAGCACAGATACGCAGTATTTT
v_call: TRBV28; j_call: TRBJ2-2; d_call: TRBD1; clone_size: few; cdr3_aa: CASSSPGDRGQTGELFF; cdr3_nt: TGTGCCAGCAGCTCACCGGGGGACAGGGGGCAGACCGGGGAGCTGTTTTTT
v_call: TRBV9; j_call: TRBJ2-1; d_call: TRBD2; clone_size: NA; cdr3_aa: CASSPRTSALDEQFF; cdr3_nt: TGTGCCAGCAGCCCGAGGACTAGCGCCCTCGATGAGCAGTTCTTC
v_call: TRBV9; j_call: TRBJ1-1; d_call: NA; clone_size: few; cdr3_aa: CASSVGSSNTEAFF; cdr3_nt: TGTGCCAGCAGCGTAGGATCATCCAACACTGAAGCTTTCTTT